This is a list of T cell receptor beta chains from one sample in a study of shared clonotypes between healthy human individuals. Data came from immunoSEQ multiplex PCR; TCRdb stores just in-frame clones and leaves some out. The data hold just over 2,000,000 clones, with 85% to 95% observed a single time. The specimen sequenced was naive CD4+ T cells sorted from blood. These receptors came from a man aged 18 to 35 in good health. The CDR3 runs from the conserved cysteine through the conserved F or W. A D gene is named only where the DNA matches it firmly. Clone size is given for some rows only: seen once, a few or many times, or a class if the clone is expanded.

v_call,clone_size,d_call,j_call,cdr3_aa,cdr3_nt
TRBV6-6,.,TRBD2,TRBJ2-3,CASSYSVTSQDTQYF,TGTGCCAGCAGTTACTCGGTGACTAGCCAAGATACGCAGTATTTT
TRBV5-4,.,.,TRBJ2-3,CASSSRGSTDTQYF,TGTGCCAGCAGCTCCCGGGGAAGCACAGATACGCAGTATTTT
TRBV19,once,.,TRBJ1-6,CASSAGALVNSPLHF,TGTGCCAGTAGTGCCGGGGCATTGGTTAATTCACCCCTCCACTTT
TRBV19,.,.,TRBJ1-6,CASTADSSLYSPLHF,TGTGCCAGTACCGCGGACAGCTCCTTGTATTCACCCCTCCACTTT
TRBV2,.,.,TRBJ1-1,CASSTLGGTEAFF,TGTGCCAGCAGTACCCTAGGGGGGACTGAAGCTTTCTTT
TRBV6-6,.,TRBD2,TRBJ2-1,CASSLGTTYNEQFF,TGTGCCAGCAGCCTCGGGACTACCTACAATGAGCAGTTCTTC
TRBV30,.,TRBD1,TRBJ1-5,CAWSVQGGAWQPQHF,TGTGCCTGGAGTGTACAAGGGGGCGCCTGGCAGCCCCAGCATTTT
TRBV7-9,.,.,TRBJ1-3,CASSQQGGGNTIYF,TGTGCCAGCAGCCAGCAGGGTGGCGGAAACACCATATATTTT
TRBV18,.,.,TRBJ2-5,CASSPPGLQETQYF,TGTGCCAGCTCACCACCTGGTCTACAAGAGACCCAGTACTTC
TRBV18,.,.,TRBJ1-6,CASRTENSPLHF,TGTGCCAGTAGGACGGAGAATTCACCCCTCCACTTT
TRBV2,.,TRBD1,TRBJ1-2,CASTLDLGQGPYTF,TGTGCCAGCACCCTCGACCTTGGACAGGGGCCGTACACCTTC
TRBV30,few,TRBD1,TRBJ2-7,CAWTSQGTYEQYF,TGTGCCTGGACCTCACAGGGGACCTACGAGCAGTACTTC
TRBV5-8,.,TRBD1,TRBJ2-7,CASSLSPDRATYEQYF,TGTGCCAGCAGCTTGAGTCCCGACAGGGCCACCTACGAGCAGTACTTC
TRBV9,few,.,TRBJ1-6,CASSTYNSPLHF,TGTGCCAGCAGCACCTATAATTCACCCCTCCACTTT
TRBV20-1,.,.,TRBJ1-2,CSARGSHGYTF,TGCAGTGCTAGAGGCAGCCATGGCTACACCTTC
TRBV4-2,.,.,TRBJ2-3,CATQLGGSSTDTQYF,TGTGCCACCCAACTGGGCGGTTCTAGCACAGATACGCAGTATTTT
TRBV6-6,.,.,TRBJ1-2,CASSIPPPTVYTF,TGTGCCAGCTCAATCCCCCCGCCGACCGTCTACACCTTC
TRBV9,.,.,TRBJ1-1,CASSVGQQNTEAFF,TGTGCCAGCAGCGTGGGGCAACAGAACACTGAAGCTTTCTTT
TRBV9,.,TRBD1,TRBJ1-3,CASSPEGQGFAGNTIYF,TGTGCCAGCAGCCCCGAAGGACAGGGGTTTGCCGGAAACACCATATATTTT
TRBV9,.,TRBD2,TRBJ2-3,CASSGTSGGIADTQYF,TGTGCCAGCAGCGGGACTAGCGGGGGGATCGCAGATACGCAGTATTTT
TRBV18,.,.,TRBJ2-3,CASSPDVAGTDTQYF,TGTGCCAGCTCACCAGACGTGGCGGGGACGGATACGCAGTATTTT
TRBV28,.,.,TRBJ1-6,CASSPALGKAPLHF,TGTGCCAGCAGTCCCGCCTTGGGGAAGGCACCCCTCCACTTT
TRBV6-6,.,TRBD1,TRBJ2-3,CASSRDSTDTQYF,TGTGCCAGCAGTCGGGACAGTACAGATACGCAGTATTTT
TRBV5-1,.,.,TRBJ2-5,CASSFLGGGMGTQYF,TGCGCCAGCAGCTTTTTGGGAGGAGGGATGGGGACCCAGTACTTC
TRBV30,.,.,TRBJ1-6,CAWSGDIYSPLHF,TGTGCCTGGAGTGGAGACATTTATTCACCCCTCCACTTT
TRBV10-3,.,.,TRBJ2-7,CAISRGTSDEQYF,TGTGCCATCAGTCGAGGGACGTCCGACGAGCAGTACTTC
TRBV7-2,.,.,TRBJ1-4,CASSFSGVDEKLFF,TGTGCCAGCAGCTTCTCAGGGGTGGACGAAAAACTGTTTTTT
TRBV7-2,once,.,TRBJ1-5,CASSRLFGGFGSNQPQHF,TGTGCCAGCAGCCGTCTTTTCGGGGGGTTTGGTAGCAATCAGCCCCAGCATTTT
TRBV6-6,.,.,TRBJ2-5,CASSYGVAQETQYF,TGTGCCAGCAGTTACGGCGTGGCCCAAGAGACCCAGTACTTC
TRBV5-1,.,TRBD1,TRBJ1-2,CASSVDRGYGYTF,TGCGCCAGCAGCGTTGACAGGGGCTATGGCTACACCTTC
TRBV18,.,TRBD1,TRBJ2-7,CASSVGQGYEQYF,TGTGCCAGCTCGGTGGGACAGGGCTACGAGCAGTACTTC
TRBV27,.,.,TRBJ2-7,CASSFLPPRGILSQQYF,TGTGCCAGCAGTTTCCTCCCCCCCCGCGGGATTCTCTCTCAGCAGTACTTC
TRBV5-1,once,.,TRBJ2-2,CASSLGQGGGWLFF,TGCGCCAGCAGCCTAGGACAGGGAGGGGGATGGCTGTTTTTT
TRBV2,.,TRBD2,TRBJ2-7,CASKGLAGSSDTYEQYF,TGTGCCAGCAAGGGACTAGCGGGAAGCTCGGATACTTACGAGCAGTACTTC
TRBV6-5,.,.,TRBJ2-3,CASTRRGASTDTQYF,TGTGCCAGCACTAGAAGGGGGGCGAGCACAGATACGCAGTATTTT
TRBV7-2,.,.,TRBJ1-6,CASSFTSTDTSPLHF,TGTGCCAGCAGCTTTACCTCGACAGATACATCACCCCTCCACTTT
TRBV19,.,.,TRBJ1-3,CASSTTRGPGNTIYF,TGTGCCAGTAGTACGACACGGGGCCCTGGAAACACCATATATTTT
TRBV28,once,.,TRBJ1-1,CASSPPLLNTEAFF,TGTGCCAGCAGTCCTCCCCTACTTAACACTGAAGCTTTCTTT
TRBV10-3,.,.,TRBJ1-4,CAISEGSGTAATNEKLFF,TGTGCCATCAGTGAGGGTTCCGGGACGGCTGCAACTAATGAAAAACTGTTTTTT
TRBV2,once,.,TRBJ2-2,CATSQSSGTGELFF,TGTGCCACCTCCCAAAGCAGTGGTACCGGGGAGCTGTTTTTT
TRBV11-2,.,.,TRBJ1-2,CASSLDPRQGSYGYTF,TGTGCCAGCAGCTTAGATCCCAGGCAGGGGTCCTATGGCTACACCTTC
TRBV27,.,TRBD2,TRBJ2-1,CASRSPSGLAGARSYNEQFF,TGTGCCAGCCGTTCCCCCTCGGGACTAGCGGGAGCGCGCTCCTACAATGAGCAGTTCTTC
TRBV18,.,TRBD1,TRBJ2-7,CASSDDRGYQYF,TGTGCCAGCTCGGACGACAGGGGATATCAGTACTTC
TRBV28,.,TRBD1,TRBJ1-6,CASRATGTGLHSPLHF,TGTGCCAGCAGAGCGACCGGGACAGGGCTCCATTCACCCCTCCACTTT
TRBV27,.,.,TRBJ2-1,CASSNPRGGYNEQFF,TGTGCCAGCAGTAACCCCCGGGGAGGATACAATGAGCAGTTCTTC
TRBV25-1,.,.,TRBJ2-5,CASSGSETQYF,TGTGCCAGCTCGGGGTCAGAGACCCAGTACTTC
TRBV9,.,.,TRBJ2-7,CASSSTNPYEQYF,TGTGCCAGCAGCTCGACCAACCCCTACGAGCAGTACTTC
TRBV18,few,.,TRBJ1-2,CASSPGQNYGYTF,TGTGCCAGCTCACCTGGGCAGAACTATGGCTACACCTTC
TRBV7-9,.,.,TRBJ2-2,CASSLGTRGTGELFF,TGTGCCAGCAGCTTAGGAACGAGGGGCACCGGGGAGCTGTTTTTT
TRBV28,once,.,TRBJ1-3,CASSRPGNTIYF,TGTGCCAGCAGCCGACCAGGAAACACCATATATTTT
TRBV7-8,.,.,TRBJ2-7,CASSSSVYEQYF,TGTGCCAGCAGCTCTTCAGTCTACGAGCAGTACTTC
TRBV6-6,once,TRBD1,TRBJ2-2,CASRNLDRGQAGELFF,TGTGCCAGCAGGAATCTAGACAGGGGGCAGGCCGGGGAGCTGTTTTTT
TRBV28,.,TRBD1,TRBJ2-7,CASTLGQGLSYEQYF,TGTGCCAGCACCCTGGGACAGGGCCTGTCCTACGAGCAGTACTTC